The present T cell receptor (beta chain) was sequenced within a study of T-cell memory formation after mild COVID-19. Overall study context: Clusters of TCRs were largely donor specific. Notes on the study in general: The finding that pre-infection memory included some responding clones suggested that cross-reactive memory joined.

CDR1 and CDR2 from the germline V gene are LNHNV and YYDKDF (reference sequence). CDR3 length: 15 residues. V was pared by 6 bases and J by 4 bases, with 8 bases of the junction left unmatched. This clonotype turned up a few times. Antigen: not known. In TCRdb, the 5' RACE reads were re-called with MiXCR into one record per CDR3 protein. The sample shows about 180,000 distinct CDR3 sequences, 15% to 20% of them seen only once. This chain connects TRBV15 to TRBJ2-7, with 11 bases matching TRBD2. The sequenced sample consisted of PBMCs or a T cell subset sorted from them (not recorded which). This receptor was taken from an adult woman who had mild COVID-19 (a few samples of this study predate the infection). Cell type and time point are not known. The CDR3 is CATSSGGAGSYEQYF. Written as DNA, the CDR3 is TGTGCCACCAGTAGCGGGGGGGCCGGTTCGTACGAGCAGTACTTC. Filled out from reference TRBV15 and TRBJ2-7, the complete variable domain reads DAMVIQNPRYQVTQFGKPVTLSCSQTLNHNVMYWYQQKSSQAPKLLFHYYDKDFNNEADTPDNFQSRRPNTSFCFLDIRSPGLGDTAMYLCATSSGGAGSYEQYFGPGTRLTVT.